This T cell receptor (beta chain) is drawn from a study of OX40 agonist ivuxolimab in advanced cancers. Background for the entire study: Ivuxolimab, which targeted the costimulatory receptor OX40 (CD134), was an agonistic, fully human IgG2 monoclonal antibody. Prior anti-PD-1, anti-PD-L1 or anti-CTLA-4 therapy was permitted, and 30% to 45% of dose-escalation patients had received checkpoint inhibitors. A male proportion of 82.7% and a mean age of approximately 55 years, ranging from about 20 to 80, were recorded for the dose-escalation cohort. The purpose of peripheral TCRbeta sequencing was to test whether ivuxolimab changed TCR sequence diversity and led to clonal T-cell expansion. Intravenous ivuxolimab was administered to patients every 2 weeks at six dose levels: 0.01, 0.1, 0.3, 1.5, 3 and 10 mg/kg. The paper reports the monotherapy dose-escalation portion (N ≈ 50 patients) of the phase I ivuxolimab trial. Among the roughly 50 dose-escalation patients, some 20 had hepatocellular carcinoma, roughly 15 melanoma, 9 renal cell carcinoma and 9 head and neck cancer. Partial responses occurred in three dose-escalation patients: two with cutaneous melanoma and one with hepatocellular carcinoma.

Overall study outcomes, separate from this receptor: Partial responders in the 0.1-3.0 mg/kg groups had among the lowest normalized peripheral clonal expansion, especially among CD8+ T cells. Low levels of normalized T-cell clonal expansion were also seen in some patients who did not respond. Clonal expansion of both CD4+ and CD8+ blood T cells was observed from baseline to week 6 at doses 0.1 to 3.0 mg/kg. After ivuxolimab, expanded clones were on average more numerous among CD8+ T cells than among CD4+ T cells. Which antigens the clonally expanded peripheral T cells were specific for was not determined.

Patients with a history of autoimmune disease or receiving systemic immunosuppression were excluded from the trial. In every dose cohort, peripheral blood was drawn for TCR sequencing at baseline, cycle 4 day 1, and cycle 7 day 1. The samples were taken from a phase I, first-in-human, multicenter, open-label dose-escalation trial of ivuxolimab. The trial enrolled adults with locally advanced or metastatic head and neck squamous cell, hepatocellular, melanoma or renal cell carcinoma. Before TCR sequencing, CD4+ T cells and CD8+ T cells from peripheral blood were sorted into separate populations. Genomic DNA was extracted from sorted cells for sequencing of the TCRbeta CDR3 region. The immunoSEQ Assay was used for sequencing of TCRbeta CDR3 regions. The source is immuneACCESS, and TCRdb retained only in-frame sequences with V and J called. Part of the clones is not carried over; for the studies checked, unresolved V genes explain less than half of this, and the remainder is unexplained. This sample holds about 42,000 clones; roughly 84% were observed only once. The ten largest clones add up to about 13% of the sample.

A word on this clone: No antigen is known for it. Qualities for individual bases were not recorded, and no much larger clone is one base off.

Reading from cysteine to phenylalanine, the CDR3 counts 18 amino acids. Left in the record is the CDR3 DNA by itself, 54 bases read in frame from the first base. Sequences SGHAT (CDR1) and FQNNGV (CDR2) are obtained from the germline V gene. The germline V and J ends show losses of 6 bases and 4 bases respectively, and no gene match explains 11 bases of the junction. This chain joins TRBV11-2 to TRBJ2-1, with 14 junctional bases fitting TRBD2. The sample consisted of CD4+ or CD8+ T cells sorted from blood, taken in a trial of the OX40 agonist ivuxolimab. The clonotype comes from an adult with an advanced solid tumor such as melanoma, head and neck, liver or kidney cancer. Here the CDR3 is given as CASSPSGLAGGSYNEQFF. The DNA sequence is as follows: TGTGCCAGCAGTCCAAGTGGACTAGCGGGAGGAAGTTACAATGAGCAGTTCTTC. This CDR3, with the reference TRBV11-2 and TRBJ2-1 proteins standing in past its ends, gives the full variable domain EAGVAQSPRYKIIEKRQSVAFWCNPISGHATLYWYQQILGQGPKLLIQFQNNGVVDDSQLPKDRFSAERLKGVDSTLKIQPAKLEDSAVYLCASSPSGLAGGSYNEQFFGPGTRLTVL.